Presented here are 28 T cell receptor beta chains from one specimen sequenced in a study of blood T cell repertoires in COVID-19. The protocol was immunoSEQ multiplex PCR, while the TCRdb copy is restricted to in-frame clones and leaves out a portion. The table has approximately 220,000 clones, 70% to 90% seen once. Sequenced material: peripheral blood. Receptor source: a man over 45 who had recovered from COVID-19.

The chain uses TRBV27 and TRBJ2-6; perhaps TRBD1 as D (6 bases). Germline V lookup: CDR1 MNHEY, CDR2 SMNVEV (reference sequence). The CDR3 is 17 residues long. The V end lost 6 bases, the J end lost 6 bases, and 21 bases lay between the germline ends. The CDR3 bases are TGTGCCAGCAGCCGCGGCTCTCAGGGGTTGTTGGCCAACGTCCTGACTTTC. Translating gives CASSRGSQGLLANVLTF.

This chain connects TRBV28 to TRBJ1-4; TRBD1 might be the D (5 bases). The CDR3 spans 16 residues. CDR1 MDHEN and CDR2 SYDVKM come from the germline V gene. V was shortened by 5 bases and J by 7 bases, with 20 bases between the two germline ends. The CDR3 coding sequence is TGTGCCAGCAGTGAAGAGTGGGCGCAGGGTGGTGAAAAACTGTTTTTT. Its translation: CASSEEWAQGGEKLFF.

V is TRBV28 and J is TRBJ2-1, with TRBD2 identical over 12 bases. Germline CDR1 is MDHEN and CDR2 is SYDVKM. This CDR3 comprises 14 residues. The J segment lost 15 bases and the V segment lost 2 bases, leaving 8 bases of the junction unmatched. CDR3 sequence: CASSLPLAGGNRFF. The CDR3 DNA sequence: TGTGCCAGCAGTTTACCACTAGCGGGAGGAAATAGGTTCTTC.

This clone was found a few times. CDR3 amino acids: CASSLFSDTDTQYF. CDR3 coding DNA: TGTGCCAGCAGTTTATTCAGCGACACAGATACGCAGTATTTT. V is TRBV27 and J is TRBJ2-3; D gene unclear. Trimming removed 1 base at V and 2 bases at J, with 7 bases between. The CDR3 totals 14 residues. From germline, CDR1 is MNHEY and CDR2 SMNVEV (reference sequence).

V is TRBV6-1 and J is TRBJ2-2, with D perhaps matching TRBD2 (5 bases). V was clipped by 2 bases and J by 8 bases, with 18 bases between them. Per the germline V gene, CDR1 is MNHNS and CDR2 is SASEGT. This CDR3 is 16 amino acids long. CDR3 nucleotides: TGTGCCAGCAGTGAATTTAACCTAGCTTTACCGGGGGAGCTGTTTTTT. Its translation is CASSEFNLALPGELFF.

This chain uses TRBV9 with TRBJ2-7; weak D call: TRBD2 (6 bases). Trimming removed 0 bases at V and 6 bases at J, with 13 bases between. The CDR3 runs 14 residues. The germline gives CDR1 SGDLS, CDR2 YYNGEE. The CDR3 DNA is TGTGCCAGCAGCGTAGGCCCCCAGGGAGGCGAGCAGTACTTC. Translated, it gives CASSVGPQGGEQYF.

The CDR3 is CASSITGGAGELFF. The CDR3 bases are TGTGCCAGTAGTATCACAGGGGGGGCCGGGGAGCTGTTTTTT. This chain joins TRBV19 and TRBJ2-2; tentatively, D is TRBD1 (8 bases). Germline V gene sequence: CDR1 LNHDA, CDR2 SQIVND (reference sequence). The CDR3 is made up of 14 amino acids. V was pared by 3 bases and J by 6 bases, with 11 bases between.

In DNA form, the CDR3 reads TGCGCCAGCAGCTTGGATACGGGACACCTATACGAGCAGTACTTC. Its translation: CASSLDTGHLYEQYF. The chain links TRBV5-1 to TRBJ2-7, with D possibly matching TRBD1 (6 bases). In germline, CDR1 is SGHRS, CDR2 YFSETQ. The V gene lost 0 bases and the J gene lost 4 bases, with 14 bases spanning the gap. This CDR3 contains 15 residues.

CDR3 protein: CASRTGTYEQYF. CDR3 DNA: TGTGCCAGCAGAACAGGGACCTACGAGCAGTACTTC. The J gene is TRBJ2-7, the V gene TRBV12-3 or TRBV12-4, with D possibly TRBD1 on 6 matching bases. V lost 6 bases and J 2 bases, leaving 8 bases between the germline ends. The CDR3 is 12 residues long.

J is TRBJ1-2 and V is TRBV28; 8 positions match TRBD1. CDR3 length: 16 residues. The V gene end was trimmed by 3 bases and the J gene end by 2 bases; junction bases not matched to a gene: 8. Germline V CDR1 and CDR2: MDHEN, SYDVKM. CDR3 nucleotide sequence: TGTGCCAGCAGTTTGGGAGCAGGGGGCCTAAACTATGGCTACACCTTC. Translating it yields CASSLGAGGLNYGYTF.

This clone was recorded a few times. A read error may produce the germline difference seen at one junction end. The chain combines TRBV3-1 (or the pseudogene TRBV3-2) with TRBJ2-7; TRBD2 matches at 9 bases. The germline gives CDR1 LGHDT, CDR2 YNNKEL (reference sequence). The CDR3 spans 16 residues. CDR3 DNA: TGTGCCAGCAGCCAAGGGCCAGCGGGGGGACCCTACGAGCAGTGCTTC. It translates to CASSQGPAGGPYEQCF.

The rearrangement uses TRBV15 and TRBJ2-2; 10 positions agree with TRBD2. The germline CDR1 and CDR2 sequences are LNHNV and YYDKDF (reference sequence). The CDR3 is made up of 15 amino acids. The ends lost 3 bases at V and 3 bases at J; junction bases unmatched: 1. The CDR3: CATSRTSGYTGELFF. In DNA, the CDR3 is TGTGCCACCAGCAGGACTAGCGGGTACACCGGGGAGCTGTTTTTT. The complete variable domain, with remaining parts taken from reference TRBV15 and TRBJ2-2, reads DAMVIQNPRYQVTQFGKPVTLSCSQTLNHNVMYWYQQKSSQAPKLLFHYYDKDFNNEADTPDNFQSRRPNTSFCFLDIRSPGLGDTAMYLCATSRTSGYTGELFFGEGSRLTVL.

The V and J genes are TRBV5-5 and TRBJ2-5; TRBD1 is a possible D gene (6 bases). Germline V gene data show CDR1 as SGHKS and CDR2 as YYEKEE (reference sequence). This CDR3 spans 16 amino acids. V lost 0 bases to trimming and J lost 1 base, with 13 bases between them. DNA of the CDR3: TGTGCCAGCAGCTTGGAAGGCACAGGGAGCCAAGAGACCCAGTACTTC. Its translation is CASSLEGTGSQETQYF.

J is TRBJ2-1 and V is TRBV7-9, with 7 nucleotides matching TRBD2. Germline CDR1 reads SEHNR; CDR2 reads FQNEAQ (reference sequence). There are 15 residues in the CDR3. The J segment lost 4 bases and the V segment lost 5 bases, leaving 8 bases of the junction unmatched. This chain's CDR3 is CASSPSGILYNEQFF. The CDR3 DNA is TGTGCCAGCAGCCCTAGCGGAATACTTTACAATGAGCAGTTCTTC.

The chain couples TRBV25-1 to TRBJ2-3, with 8 bases matching TRBD2. The CDR3 sequence is 15 residues long. Germline V gene sequence: CDR1 MGHDK, CDR2 SYGVNS. Losses at the gene ends were 4 bases for V and 3 bases for J; bases not matched to a gene: 6. CDR3 sequence (DNA): TGTGCCAGCAGTGTTGGCGGGAGGAAGACAGATACGCAGTATTTT. Amino acids: CASSVGGRKTDTQYF.

The chain combines TRBV28 with TRBJ1-5; maybe TRBD1 (6 bases). The CDR3 covers 15 residues. Trimming left V 2 bases short and J 11 bases short, with 19 bases between. The germline V gene has CDR1 MDHEN and CDR2 SYDVKM. CDR3 sequence (DNA): TGTGCCAGCAGTTTACCCCAAGGACAGCTCCCGTCCCAGCATTTT. Translating it yields CASSLPQGQLPSQHF.

The genes are TRBV5-1 and TRBJ2-7, with TRBD2 matching over 10 bases. Looked up from germline, CDR1 is SGHRS and CDR2 is YFSETQ. The V segment lost 0 bases and the J segment 2 bases; nucleotides outside the gene matches: 8. The CDR3 totals 17 residues. CDR3 sequence reads: CASSLESGLAPTYEQYF. In nucleotides, the CDR3 is TGCGCCAGCAGCTTGGAATCGGGACTAGCGCCTACCTACGAGCAGTACTTC. Full variable domain (rest looked up from reference TRBV5-1 and TRBJ2-7): KAGVTQTPRYLIKTRGQQVTLSCSPISGHRSVSWYQQTPGQGLQFLFEYFSETQRNKGNFPGRFSGRQFSNSRSEMNVSTLELGDSALYLCASSLESGLAPTYEQYFGPGTRLTVT.

This clone occurred once. The genes are TRBV6-5 and TRBJ1-1, with 7 bases identical to TRBD1. Germline lookup yields CDR1 MNHEY and CDR2 SVGAGI. J lost 1 base, V lost 2 bases, and 7 bases had no gene match. The CDR3 is made up of 16 amino acids. CDR3 sequence: CASSYTDRPANTEAFF. CDR3 nucleotide sequence: TGTGCCAGCAGTTACACGGACAGGCCAGCGAACACTGAAGCTTTCTTT.

The table lists this clone with a count of one. This chain uses TRBV5-1 with TRBJ2-5, with a possible D match to TRBD1 (6 bases). The V gene's germline CDR1 is SGHRS and CDR2 YFSETQ. This CDR3 contains 17 residues. V was trimmed by 4 bases and J by 5 bases, leaving 24 bases between them. CDR3 amino acids: CASSRRGRGWSHETQYF. As DNA, the CDR3 is TGCGCCAGCAGCCGGCGTGGCAGGGGTTGGTCGCACGAGACCCAGTACTTC.

The genes are TRBV7-2 and TRBJ2-3, with 9 bases that match TRBD2. J gave up 0 bases and V 4 bases, and 8 bases lay outside the gene matches. The CDR3 contains 17 residues. The germline CDR1 and CDR2 sequences are SGHTA and FQGNSA. Written as DNA, the CDR3 is TGTGCCAGCAGCTCAATCGGTAGCGGGAGTAGCACAGATACGCAGTATTTT. It codes for CASSSIGSGSSTDTQYF.

The V call is TRBV6-5, the J call TRBJ2-7, with 10 bases that match TRBD2. The germline CDR1 and CDR2 sequences are MNHEY and SVGAGI. The ends lost 6 bases at V and 4 bases at J; junction bases unmatched: 9. The CDR3 has 15 amino acids. The CDR3 nucleotides are TGTGCCAGCAGGGTTTCAGCGGGAGGGCCTTACGAGCAGTACTTC. Translated: CASRVSAGGPYEQYF.

The rearrangement joins TRBV2 to TRBJ2-4; tentative D call: TRBD1 (5 bases). The V gene's germline CDR1 is SNHLY and CDR2 FYNNEI. Trimming stripped 4 bases from V and 3 bases from J, with 10 bases between. The CDR3 is 14 amino acids. The CDR3 is CASSVQGVKNIQYF. In DNA form, the CDR3 reads TGTGCCAGCAGTGTCCAGGGTGTCAAAAACATTCAGTACTTC.

J is TRBJ2-7 and V is TRBV5-1; perhaps TRBD2 as D (6 bases). Germline V CDR1 and CDR2: SGHRS, YFSETQ. The CDR3 sequence is 14 residues long. The ends were cut back, 3 bases at V and 5 bases at J, with 15 bases in the middle. In DNA form, the CDR3 reads TGCGCCAGCAGCTCGGACGGGAGTCCACACGAGCAGTACTTC. Its protein is CASSSDGSPHEQYF.

The CDR3 sequence is CASSLAQGISNIQYF. For the CDR3, the DNA is TGTGCCAGCAGCTTGGCTCAGGGGATCTCAAACATTCAGTACTTC. This sequence joins TRBV5-6 and TRBJ2-4; TRBD1 is a possible D gene (6 bases). The length of the CDR3 is 15 residues. The V gene's germline CDR1 is SGHDT and CDR2 YYEEEE. V lost 0 bases to trimming and J lost 6 bases, with 13 bases between them.

The V and J genes are TRBV28 and TRBJ2-1; 7 bases align to TRBD1. Germline trimming cut 6 bases from V and 12 bases from J; bases unmatched to any gene: 14. The CDR3 runs to 14 residues. Germline CDR1 MDHEN, CDR2 SYDVKM. CDR3 region: CASRAGTATFGQFF. The CDR3, as DNA: TGTGCCAGCAGGGCCGGGACAGCGACTTTTGGGCAGTTCTTC.

The chain employs TRBV7-8 and TRBJ2-7; TRBD1 is a possible D gene (5 bases). CDR3 length: 12 amino acids. Germline V gene lookup returns CDR1 SGHVS and CDR2 FQNEAQ. V was pared by 4 bases and J by 7 bases, with 11 bases between. The CDR3 sequence: CASSYDQGEQYF. In nucleotides, the CDR3 is TGTGCCAGCAGCTACGATCAGGGAGAGCAGTACTTC.

The chain links TRBV11-2 to TRBJ2-2; perhaps TRBD1 as D (6 bases). Trimming shortened V by 0 bases and J by 6 bases, and 17 bases separated the two germline ends. This CDR3 has 17 amino acids. Germline assignment: CDR1 SGHAT and CDR2 FQNNGV. The CDR3 loop is CASSLDRQVLGAGELFF. Written as DNA, the CDR3 is TGTGCCAGCAGCTTAGATCGACAGGTGCTTGGGGCCGGGGAGCTGTTTTTT.

Worth noting for this clone: Without the conserved terminal phenylalanine or tryptophan, this CDR3 likely stems from a read error. No DNA is shown, since the ends of the CDR3 on it are uncertain; the CDR3 is the one TCRdb lists. The chain carries TRBV2 and TRBJ2-7; the table's TRBD2 call for D was not verified on the DNA. Ends included, the CDR3 has 10 residues. CDR1 is SNHLY and CDR2 is FYNNEI in the germline V gene. CDR3 protein: CATGGTVAQL.